This paragraph reports one TCR beta chain. The antigen remains unidentified. V lost 3 bases and J lost 4, with 7 bases in between. The CDR3 runs 13 residues. The germline V gene has CDR1 LNHDA and CDR2 SQIVND (reference sequence). In the authors' methods: A productive frequency of 2.59 x 10-5 was the lowest detectable. Clones were sequenced by immunoSEQ multiplex PCR, and TCRdb holds only the in-frame ones, with some missing. V and J calls and clone size are given by that table; D and trimming were obtained from the DNA. The repertoire holds some 45,000 clones, with around 86% as singletons. This specimen comes from a study of STAT5B mutations in CD4+ large granular lymphocyte leukemia. Overall study findings and caveats: No patients shared main leukemic clonotypes, though around 25% appeared at low frequency elsewhere. Compared with healthy controls (2/35), patient top clones favored TRBV06 (8/27).

What was sequenced was CD4+ T cells from blood buffy coats. V gene TRBV19 combines with J gene TRBJ2-1; D not certain. The sequence derives from a human donor in good health. CDR3 nucleotides: TGTGCCAGTAGTATTGGCAGTTACAATGAGCAGTTCTTC. This gives the protein CASSIGSYNEQFF.